This entry concerns a single TCR beta chain. Its cognate antigen is unknown. These data come from a study of OX40 agonist ivuxolimab in advanced cancers. At the level of the study: Dose-escalation patients were diagnosed with hepatocellular carcinoma, melanoma, renal cell cancer or head and neck cancer. Study-level findings and limits: The mean number of expanded clones was higher in CD8+ T cells than in CD4+.

Trimming stripped 5 bases from V and 5 bases from J, with 9 bases between. CDR1 DFQATT and CDR2 SNEGSKA come from the germline V gene (reference sequence). The CDR3 loop spans 11 amino acids. Sequenced by immunoSEQ multiplex PCR; TCRdb stores in-frame clones only, minus some. The sample consists of about 77,000 clones, more than 70% of them appearing once. The receptor comes from an adult with an advanced solid tumor such as melanoma, head and neck, liver or kidney cancer. The sequencing used CD4+ or CD8+ T cells sorted from blood, collected in a trial of the OX40 agonist ivuxolimab. The chain combines TRBV20-1 with TRBJ1-2, with unresolved D. The CDR3 DNA sequence: TGCAGTGCTCCAGACATATATGGCTACACCTTC. Amino acid sequence: CSAPDIYGYTF.